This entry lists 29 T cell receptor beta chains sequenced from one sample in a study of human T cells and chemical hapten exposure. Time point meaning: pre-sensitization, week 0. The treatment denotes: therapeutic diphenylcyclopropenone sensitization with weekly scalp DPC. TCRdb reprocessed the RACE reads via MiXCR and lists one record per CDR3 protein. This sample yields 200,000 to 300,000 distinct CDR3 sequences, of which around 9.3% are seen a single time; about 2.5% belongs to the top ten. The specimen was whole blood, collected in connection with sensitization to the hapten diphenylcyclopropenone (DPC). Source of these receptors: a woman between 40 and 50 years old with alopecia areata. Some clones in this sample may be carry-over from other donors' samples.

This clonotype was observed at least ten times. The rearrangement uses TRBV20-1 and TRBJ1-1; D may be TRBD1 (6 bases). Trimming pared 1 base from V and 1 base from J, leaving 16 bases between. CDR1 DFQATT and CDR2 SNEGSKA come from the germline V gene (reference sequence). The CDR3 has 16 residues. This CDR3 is CSARAGGRGSNTEAFF. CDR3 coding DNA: TGCAGTGCTAGAGCTGGGGGCAGAGGATCGAACACTGAAGCTTTCTTT.

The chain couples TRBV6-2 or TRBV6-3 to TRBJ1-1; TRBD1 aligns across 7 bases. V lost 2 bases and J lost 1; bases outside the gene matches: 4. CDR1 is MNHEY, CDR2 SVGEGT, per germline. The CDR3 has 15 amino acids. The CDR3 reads CASSYGRQGNTEAFF. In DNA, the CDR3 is TGTGCCAGCAGTTACGGTCGACAGGGGAACACTGAAGCTTTCTTT.

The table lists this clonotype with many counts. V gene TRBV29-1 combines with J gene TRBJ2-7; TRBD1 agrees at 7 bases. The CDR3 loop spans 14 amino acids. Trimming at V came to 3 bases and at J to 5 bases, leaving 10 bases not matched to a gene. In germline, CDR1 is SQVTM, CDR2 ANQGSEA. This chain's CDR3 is CSVDNDRDSNEQYF. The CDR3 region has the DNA TGCAGCGTTGACAATGACAGGGATAGTAACGAGCAGTACTTC.

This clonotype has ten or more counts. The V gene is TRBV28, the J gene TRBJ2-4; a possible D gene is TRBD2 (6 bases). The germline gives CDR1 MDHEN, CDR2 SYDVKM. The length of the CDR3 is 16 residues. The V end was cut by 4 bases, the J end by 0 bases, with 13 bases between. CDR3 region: CASSSPAGGAKNIQYF. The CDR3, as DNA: TGTGCCAGCAGTTCCCCGGCCGGGGGAGCCAAAAACATTCAGTACTTC.

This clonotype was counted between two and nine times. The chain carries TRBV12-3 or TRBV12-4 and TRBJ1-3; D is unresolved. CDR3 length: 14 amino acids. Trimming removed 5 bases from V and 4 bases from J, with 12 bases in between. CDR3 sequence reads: CASSHTGEGNTIYF. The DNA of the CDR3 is TGTGCCAGCAGTCACACTGGAGAAGGAAACACCATATATTTT.

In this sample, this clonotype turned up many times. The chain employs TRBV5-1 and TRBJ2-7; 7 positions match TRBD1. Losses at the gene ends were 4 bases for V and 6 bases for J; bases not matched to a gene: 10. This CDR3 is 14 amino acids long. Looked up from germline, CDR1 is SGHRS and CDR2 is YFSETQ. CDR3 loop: CASSPRGPQSEQYF. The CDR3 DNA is TGCGCCAGCAGCCCTAGGGGGCCACAGTCCGAGCAGTACTTC.

CDR3 DNA sequence: TGCGCCAGCAGCCTTTCGGGACAGGGGCATCAGCCCCAGCATTTT. It is translated as CASSLSGQGHQPQHF. This chain connects TRBV5-1 to TRBJ1-5; 10 bases map to TRBD1. The germline V gene has CDR1 SGHRS and CDR2 YFSETQ. The CDR3 loop spans 15 amino acids. V was pared by 4 bases and J by 5 bases, with 6 bases of the junction left unmatched.

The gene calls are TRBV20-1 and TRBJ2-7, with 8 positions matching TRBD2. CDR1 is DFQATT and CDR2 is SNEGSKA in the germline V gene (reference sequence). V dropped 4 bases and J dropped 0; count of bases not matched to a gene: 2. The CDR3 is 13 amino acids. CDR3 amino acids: CSATGTSSYEQYF. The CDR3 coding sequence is TGCAGTGCTACCGGGACTAGCTCCTACGAGCAGTACTTC.

The CDR3 nucleotides read TGTGCCAGCCTAGACCCACACAAGGGCTATGGCTACACCTTC. Amino acids: CASLDPHKGYGYTF. The chain uses TRBV6-6 and TRBJ1-2; D unclear. There are 14 residues in the CDR3. Germline assignment: CDR1 MNHNY and CDR2 SVGAGI (reference sequence). V was trimmed by 8 bases and J by 4 bases, leaving 17 bases between them.

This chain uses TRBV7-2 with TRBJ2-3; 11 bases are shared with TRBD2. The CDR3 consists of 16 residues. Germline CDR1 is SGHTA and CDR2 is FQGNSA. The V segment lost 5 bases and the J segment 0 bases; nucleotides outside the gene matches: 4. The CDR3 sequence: CASSARTSGSTDTQYF. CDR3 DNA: TGTGCCAGCAGCGCAAGGACTAGCGGGAGCACAGATACGCAGTATTTT.

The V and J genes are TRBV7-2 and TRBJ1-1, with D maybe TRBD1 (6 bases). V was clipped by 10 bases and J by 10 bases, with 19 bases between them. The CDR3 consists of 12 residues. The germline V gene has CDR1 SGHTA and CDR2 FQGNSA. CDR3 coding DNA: TGTGCCACCAAATCCCCCCCGGGGGCAGCTTTCTTT. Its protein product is CATKSPPGAAFF.

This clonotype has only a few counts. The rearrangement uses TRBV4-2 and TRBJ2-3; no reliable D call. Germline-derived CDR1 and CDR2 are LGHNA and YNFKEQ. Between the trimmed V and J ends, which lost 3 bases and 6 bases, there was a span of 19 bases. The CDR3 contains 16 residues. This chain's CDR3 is CASSQPGSPYTDTQYF. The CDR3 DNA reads TGTGCCAGCAGCCAGCCGGGCTCTCCATACACGGATACGCAGTATTTT.

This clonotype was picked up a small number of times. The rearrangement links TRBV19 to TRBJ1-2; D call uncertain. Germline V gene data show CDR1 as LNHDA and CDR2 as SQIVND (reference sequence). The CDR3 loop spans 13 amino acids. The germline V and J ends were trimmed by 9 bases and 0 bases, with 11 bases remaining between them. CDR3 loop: CASQVRANYGYTF. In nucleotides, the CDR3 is TGTGCCAGCCAAGTAAGAGCTAACTATGGCTACACCTTC.

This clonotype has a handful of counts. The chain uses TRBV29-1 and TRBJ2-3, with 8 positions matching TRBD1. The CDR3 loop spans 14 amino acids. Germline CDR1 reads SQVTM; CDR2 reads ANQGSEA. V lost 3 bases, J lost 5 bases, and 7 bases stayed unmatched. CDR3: CSVDVRGLGDTQYF. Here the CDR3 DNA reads TGCAGCGTTGATGTCAGGGGGCTTGGAGATACGCAGTATTTT.

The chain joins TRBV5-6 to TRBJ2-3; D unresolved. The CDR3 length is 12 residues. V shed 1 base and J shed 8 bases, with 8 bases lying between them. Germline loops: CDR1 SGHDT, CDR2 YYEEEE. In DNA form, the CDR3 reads TGTGCCAGCAGCTTGAGTACAACTACGCAGTATTTT. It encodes CASSLSTTTQYF.

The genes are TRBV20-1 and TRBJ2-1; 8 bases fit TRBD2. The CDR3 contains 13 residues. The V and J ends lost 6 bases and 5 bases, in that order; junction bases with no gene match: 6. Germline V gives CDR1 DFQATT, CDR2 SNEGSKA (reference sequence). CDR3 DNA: TGCAGTGCCCCAGGACTAGCTAACAATGAGCAGTTCTTC. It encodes CSAPGLANNEQFF.

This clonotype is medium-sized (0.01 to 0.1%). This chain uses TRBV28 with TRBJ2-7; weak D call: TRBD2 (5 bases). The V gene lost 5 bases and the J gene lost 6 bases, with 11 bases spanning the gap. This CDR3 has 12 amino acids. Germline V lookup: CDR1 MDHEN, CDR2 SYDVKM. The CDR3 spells CASSPLSGEQYF. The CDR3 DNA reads TGTGCCAGCAGTCCATTAAGCGGCGAGCAGTACTTC.

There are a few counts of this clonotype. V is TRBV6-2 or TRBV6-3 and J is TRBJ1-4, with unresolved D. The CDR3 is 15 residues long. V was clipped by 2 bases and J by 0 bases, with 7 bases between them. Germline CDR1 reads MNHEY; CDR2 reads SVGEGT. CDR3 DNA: TGTGCCAGCAGTTACGGGCCTGCAACTAATGAAAAACTGTTTTTT. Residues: CASSYGPATNEKLFF.

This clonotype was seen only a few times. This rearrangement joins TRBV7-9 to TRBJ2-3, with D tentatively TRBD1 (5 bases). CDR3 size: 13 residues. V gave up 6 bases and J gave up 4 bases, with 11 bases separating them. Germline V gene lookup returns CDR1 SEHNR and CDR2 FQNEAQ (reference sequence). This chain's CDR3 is CASSPKGADTQYF. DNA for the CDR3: TGTGCCAGCAGTCCCAAAGGGGCAGATACGCAGTATTTT.

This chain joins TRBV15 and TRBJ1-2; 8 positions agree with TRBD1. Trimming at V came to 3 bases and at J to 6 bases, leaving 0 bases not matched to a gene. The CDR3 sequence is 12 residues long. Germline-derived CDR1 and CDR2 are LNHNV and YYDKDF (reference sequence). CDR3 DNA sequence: TGTGCCACCAGCAGGGACAGGGATGGCTACACCTTC. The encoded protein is CATSRDRDGYTF.

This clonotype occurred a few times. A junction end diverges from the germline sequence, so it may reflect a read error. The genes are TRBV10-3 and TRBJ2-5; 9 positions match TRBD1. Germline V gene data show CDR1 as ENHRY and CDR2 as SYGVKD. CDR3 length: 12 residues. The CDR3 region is CAIGDRGKTQYF. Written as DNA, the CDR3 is TGTGCCATCGGTGACAGGGGGAAGACCCAGTACTTC.

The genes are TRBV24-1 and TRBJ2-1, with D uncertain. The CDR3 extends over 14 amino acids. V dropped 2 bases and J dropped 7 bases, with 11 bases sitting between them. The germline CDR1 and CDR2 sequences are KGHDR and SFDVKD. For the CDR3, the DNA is TGTGCCACCAGTGATTCGCCCCCTGGAAATGAGCAGTTCTTC. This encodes CATSDSPPGNEQFF.

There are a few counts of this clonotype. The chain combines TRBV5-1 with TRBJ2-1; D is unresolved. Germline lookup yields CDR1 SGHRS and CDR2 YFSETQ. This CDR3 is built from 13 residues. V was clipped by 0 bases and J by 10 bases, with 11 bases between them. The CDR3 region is CASSLAPLGEQFF. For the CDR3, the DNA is TGCGCCAGCAGCTTGGCCCCTTTGGGGGAGCAGTTCTTC.

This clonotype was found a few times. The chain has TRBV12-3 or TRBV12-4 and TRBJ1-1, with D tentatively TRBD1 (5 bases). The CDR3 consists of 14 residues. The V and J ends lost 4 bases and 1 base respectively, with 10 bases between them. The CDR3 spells CASSSGRQNTEAFF. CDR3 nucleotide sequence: TGTGCCAGCAGTTCGGGACGGCAGAACACTGAAGCTTTCTTT.

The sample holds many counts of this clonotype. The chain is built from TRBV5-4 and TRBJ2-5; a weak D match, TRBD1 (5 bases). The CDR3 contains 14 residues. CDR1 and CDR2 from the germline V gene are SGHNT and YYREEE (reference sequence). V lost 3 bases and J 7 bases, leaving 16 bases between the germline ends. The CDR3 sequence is CASSSTAPRGTQYF. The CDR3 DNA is TGTGCCAGCAGCTCAACTGCCCCTAGGGGGACCCAGTACTTC.

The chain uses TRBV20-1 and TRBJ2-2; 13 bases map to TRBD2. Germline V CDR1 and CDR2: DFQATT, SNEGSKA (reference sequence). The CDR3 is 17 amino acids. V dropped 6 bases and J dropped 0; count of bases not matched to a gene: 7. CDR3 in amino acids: CSAKGLAGPPNTGELFF. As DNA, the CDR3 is TGCAGTGCCAAGGGACTAGCGGGACCACCGAACACCGGGGAGCTGTTTTTT.

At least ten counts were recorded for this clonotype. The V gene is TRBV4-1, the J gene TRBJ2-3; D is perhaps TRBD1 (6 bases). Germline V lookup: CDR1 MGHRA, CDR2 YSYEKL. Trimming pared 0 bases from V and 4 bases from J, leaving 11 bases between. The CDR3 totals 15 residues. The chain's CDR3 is CASSQDLGAPDTQYF. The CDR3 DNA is TGCGCCAGCAGCCAAGATTTGGGGGCCCCAGATACGCAGTATTTT.

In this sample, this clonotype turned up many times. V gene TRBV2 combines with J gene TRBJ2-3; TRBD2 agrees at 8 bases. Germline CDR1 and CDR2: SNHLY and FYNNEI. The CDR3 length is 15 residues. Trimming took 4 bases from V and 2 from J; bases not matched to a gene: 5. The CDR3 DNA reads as TGTGCCAGCAGTGTCCTAGCGGGTAACACAGATACGCAGTATTTT. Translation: CASSVLAGNTDTQYF.

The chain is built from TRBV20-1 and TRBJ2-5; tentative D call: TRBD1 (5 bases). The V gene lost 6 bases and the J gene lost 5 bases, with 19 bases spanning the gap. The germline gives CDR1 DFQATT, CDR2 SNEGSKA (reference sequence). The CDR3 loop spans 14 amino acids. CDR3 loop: CSAAGVRDAETQYF. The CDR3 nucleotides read TGCAGTGCCGCCGGCGTCAGGGATGCTGAGACCCAGTACTTC.